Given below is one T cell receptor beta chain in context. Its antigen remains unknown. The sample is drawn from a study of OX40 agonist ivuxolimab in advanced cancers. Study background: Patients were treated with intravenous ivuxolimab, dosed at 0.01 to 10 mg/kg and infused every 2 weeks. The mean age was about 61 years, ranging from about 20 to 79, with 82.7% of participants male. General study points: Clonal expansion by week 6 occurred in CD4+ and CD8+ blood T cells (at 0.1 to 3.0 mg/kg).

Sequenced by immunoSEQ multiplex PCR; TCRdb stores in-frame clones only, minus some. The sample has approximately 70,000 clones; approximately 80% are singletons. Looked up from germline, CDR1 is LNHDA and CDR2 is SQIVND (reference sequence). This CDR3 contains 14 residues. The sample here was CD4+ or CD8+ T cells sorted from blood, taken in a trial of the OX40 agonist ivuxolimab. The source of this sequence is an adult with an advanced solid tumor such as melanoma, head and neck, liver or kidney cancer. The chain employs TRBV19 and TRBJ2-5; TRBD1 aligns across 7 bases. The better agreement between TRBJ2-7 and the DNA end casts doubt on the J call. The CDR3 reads CATTGDTIPYEQYF. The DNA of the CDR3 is TGTGCTACAACAGGGGACACAATCCCATACGAGCAGTACTTC.